Listed here are 11 T cell receptor beta chains from one sample, sequenced in a study of shared clonotypes between healthy human individuals. Naive CD8 cells lacked CD45RO and underwent positive selection for CCR7, leaving out terminally differentiated effector memory CD45RA+ cells. Libraries were prepared by immunoSEQ multiplex PCR; TCRdb keeps only in-frame clonotypes and omits some of them. The sample shows approximately 810,000 clones, roughly 92% of them seen only once. The sequencing sample was made of naive CD8+ T cells sorted from blood. These receptors were obtained from a young man in good health.

The chain recombines TRBV5-6 with TRBJ2-5, with D perhaps TRBD2 (7 bases). The V and J ends lost 0 bases and 4 bases respectively, with 16 bases between them. Per the germline V gene, CDR1 is SGHDT and CDR2 is YYEEEE. The CDR3 contains 16 residues. The CDR3 nucleotides read TGTGCCAGCAGCTTGGTTTGGGCAGGGGAGGGAGAGACCCAGTACTTC. Residues: CASSLVWAGEGETQYF.

The chain uses TRBV9 and TRBJ1-1; a possible D gene is TRBD1 (5 bases). Trimming removed 3 bases at V and 8 bases at J, with 14 bases between. The germline V gene has CDR1 SGDLS and CDR2 YYNGEE. CDR3 length equals 13 residues. The CDR3, as DNA: TGTGCCAGCAGCGAAACCCCGGACATCGAAGCTTTCTTT. Translated: CASSETPDIEAFF.

V and J are TRBV30 and TRBJ2-7, with a tentative D call TRBD1 (6 bases). V lost 5 bases and J lost 6, with 11 bases in between. The germline V gene has CDR1 GTSNPN and CDR2 SVGIG (reference sequence). CDR3 size: 11 residues. CDR3 coding DNA: TGTGCCTGGGGGCAGGGGAGCGAGCAGTACTTC. Translated: CAWGQGSEQYF.

This clone came up once. A much larger clonotype is one base distant, so this may be a read error. The chain combines TRBV7-9 with TRBJ2-3; D remains ambiguous. Trimming cost V 5 bases and J 0 bases, with 6 bases left between them. Germline V gene data show CDR1 as SEHNR and CDR2 as FQNEAQ (reference sequence). The CDR3 has 13 amino acids. CDR3 loop: CASSPGSTDTQYF. The DNA of the CDR3 is TGTGCCAGCAGCCCAGGTAGCACAGATACGCAGTATTTT.

V and J are TRBV10-1 and TRBJ2-7; no definite D call. V shed 5 bases and J shed 2 bases, with 13 bases lying between them. This CDR3 spans 14 amino acids. From germline, CDR1 is WNHNN and CDR2 SYGVQD (reference sequence). The DNA for the CDR3 is TGCGCCAGCAGTAAGGTTAGCCGCCCCTACGAGCAGTACTTC. Translating gives CASSKVSRPYEQYF.

This clone was seen only once. The chain links TRBV7-9 to TRBJ2-7; the D gene is possibly TRBD2 (5 bases). The CDR3 sequence is 14 residues long. With 3 bases removed from V and 5 bases from J, the gap between germline ends came to 14 bases. Germline CDR1 SEHNR, CDR2 FQNEAQ (reference sequence). The CDR3 sequence: CASSLSGTPHEQYF. In DNA form, the CDR3 reads TGTGCCAGCAGCTTGAGCGGTACTCCCCACGAGCAGTACTTC.

A single count supports this clone. The CDR3 region is CASNLGLAGVGNEQFF. As DNA, the CDR3 is TGTGCCAGCAACCTGGGACTAGCGGGAGTAGGTAATGAGCAGTTCTTC. The chain couples TRBV7-9 to TRBJ2-1; the match to TRBD2 covers 14 bases. V lost 7 bases to trimming and J lost 7 bases; unmatched junction nucleotides: 9. The CDR3 runs to 16 residues. Germline V lookup: CDR1 SEHNR, CDR2 FQNEAQ (reference sequence).

The chain employs TRBV11-2 and TRBJ2-1; D gene ambiguous. V lost 3 bases and J lost 3, with 12 bases in between. This CDR3 is built from 15 residues. The germline V gene has CDR1 SGHAT and CDR2 FQNNGV. This chain's CDR3 is CASSFFGSGYNEQFF. CDR3 DNA sequence: TGTGCCAGCAGCTTTTTTGGCTCTGGCTACAATGAGCAGTTCTTC.

A remark on this clone: Additional DNA sequences in this sample encode the identical CDR3. The chain combines TRBV7-9 with TRBJ2-1; D is uncertain. CDR3 length equals 12 residues. CDR1 and CDR2 (germline): SEHNR, FQNEAQ (reference sequence). Trimming took 0 bases from V and 5 from J, leaving 2 bases between them. This CDR3 reads CASSLANNEQFF. DNA of the CDR3: TGTGCCAGCAGCTTAGCAAACAATGAGCAGTTCTTC.

CDR3 amino acids: CASTKVNEQFF. CDR3 nucleotides: TGTGCCAGCACCAAAGTAAATGAGCAGTTCTTC. The chain carries TRBV2 and TRBJ2-1; D uncertain. The CDR3 has 11 residues. Germline CDR1 reads SNHLY; CDR2 reads FYNNEI. V was shortened by 7 bases and J by 7 bases, with 8 bases between the two germline ends.

The CDR3 DNA follows: TGCGCCAGCAGCCAAGGTCAGGGTAGGGACGAGCAGTACTTC. Amino acids: CASSQGQGRDEQYF. The chain carries TRBV4-1 and TRBJ2-7, with D perhaps matching TRBD1 (5 bases). Germline lookup yields CDR1 MGHRA and CDR2 YSYEKL. Trimming took off 1 base at V and 5 bases at J, with 12 bases between the two ends. This CDR3 has 14 amino acids.